The present T cell receptor (beta chain) was sequenced within a study of blood T cells in healthy people across ages. Using a J-beta primer mix together with a sample-barcoded 5' primer, a second PCR was run for about 6 to 11 cycles. Every cDNA molecule bore a tag from a template-switch adaptor containing 12 random nucleotides. TCRdb re-called the 5' RACE reads through MiXCR, storing one row per CDR3 protein. This sample has some 710,000 distinct CDR3 sequences, with about 20% found just once. V lost 5 bases to trimming and J lost 0 bases, with 10 bases between them. CDR3 length: 14 amino acids. Only a few counts were recorded for this clonotype. The donors, healthy Caucasians from Russia, were aged roughly 6 to 90. Every participating donor contributed around 9.5 milliliters of peripheral blood through a draw.

The TCR sequence derives from a man aged 70 or older in good health. The V call is TRBV12-3 or TRBV12-4, the J call TRBJ1-1; tentative D call: TRBD1 (5 bases). The sequenced sample was blood. The CDR3 DNA reads TGTGCCAGCAGTGCGGACACCCTGAACACTGAAGCTTTCTTT. It specifies CASSADTLNTEAFF.